One and the same sample provided the 9 T cell receptor beta chains below, sequenced in a study of tissue T cells after allogeneic stem cell transplantation. Regarding time point: mouse harvest day 14 after allogeneic transplant. Tail vein injection delivered 10^7 T-cell-depleted bone marrow cells and 10^6 splenic CD5+ T cells. The protocol was immunoSEQ multiplex PCR, while the TCRdb copy is restricted to in-frame clones and leaves out a portion. The repertoire holds more than 6,000 clones, with roughly 32% as singletons. Specimen: skin. The receptors come from a female BALB/c mouse given C57BL/6 T cells with graft-versus-host disease after an allogeneic hematopoietic cell transplant.

As for this clone: Gene names refer to mouse genes. Read coverage stops 1 residue before the CDR3 terminus; the germline J gene supplies the remainder. The gene calls are TRBV31 and TRBJ1-1, with unresolved D. Trimming removed 0 bases from V and 2 bases from J, with 7 bases in between. The CDR3 totals 13 residues. The germline V gene encodes CDR1 GKSSPN and CDR2 SITVG. Incomplete CDR3 DNA: TGTGCCTGGAGTCTAACAGTTAACACAGAAGTCTTC. Its translation is CAWSLTVNTEVF. The entire CDR3 is CAWSLTVNTEVFF.

This clone was picked up a small number of times. Gene labels here are mouse ones. The sequenced fragment ends 1 residue before the CDR3 boundary, so the rest is inferred from the germline J gene. This chain joins TRBV2 and TRBJ2-3, with TRBD2 matching 12 bases. This CDR3 has 16 amino acids. In germline, CDR1 is LGHNA, CDR2 YSYQKL. J was trimmed by 3 bases and V by 0 bases; bases with no gene match: 1. The CDR3 sequence is CASSQEGTGGAETLYF. Partial CDR3 DNA: TGTGCCAGCAGCCAAGAGGGGACTGGGGGGGCAGAAACGCTGTAT.

This clone was counted a few times. Mouse germline and gene names are used. Coverage ceases 1 residue before the CDR3 finishes, and the germline J gene fills in the end. The V and J genes are TRBV26 and TRBJ2-4; D perhaps matches TRBD1 (5 bases). CDR3 length equals 14 residues. Germline V CDR1 and CDR2: KGHPV, FQNQEV (reference sequence). Trimming left V 2 bases short and J 0 bases short, with 6 bases between. The chain's CDR3 is CASSLDSSQNTLYF. The part of the CDR3 DNA that was read is TGTGCCAGCAGTCTGGACAGTAGTCAAAACACCTTGTAC.

Details on this clone: These gene names are mouse names. Partial CDR3 DNA: TGTGCCAGCAGCTCCGGGATTTCTGGAAATACGCTCTAT. This gives the protein CASSSGISGNTLY. The CDR3, in full, reads CASSSGISGNTLYF. The chain carries TRBV3 and TRBJ1-3; no clear D. Read data end 1 residue before the CDR3 end; the end is taken from the germline J gene. This CDR3 spans 14 amino acids. V was cut by 4 bases and J by 0 bases, with 7 bases left in between. Germline V gives CDR1 SNHLY, CDR2 FYNGKV (reference sequence).

Remarks on this clone: Gene names and germline match the mouse. Read sequence stops 1 residue before the CDR3 end, and the germline J gene provides the missing end. The chain has TRBV26 and TRBJ2-2; 8 bases map to TRBD1. Looked up from germline, CDR1 is KGHPV and CDR2 is FQNQEV (reference sequence). V lost 6 bases, J lost 0 bases, and 3 bases stayed unmatched. The CDR3 loop spans 15 amino acids. The CDR3 is CASSPTGANTGQLYF. The DNA read from the CDR3 is TGTGCCAGCAGCCCGACAGGGGCAAACACCGGGCAGCTCTAC.

A word on this clone: These gene names are mouse names. Coverage ceases 1 residue before the CDR3 finishes, and the germline J gene fills in the end. This chain connects TRBV5 to TRBJ2-5; tentative D call: TRBD1 (6 bases). The CDR3 loop spans 13 amino acids. Germline CDR1 LGHNA, CDR2 YNLKQL (reference sequence). The V and J ends lost 4 bases and 2 bases respectively, with 7 bases between them. The CDR3: CASSRDIQDTQYF. The part of the CDR3 DNA that was read is TGTGCCAGCAGCCGGGACATCCAAGACACCCAGTAC.

As regards this clone: Gene names and germline refer to mouse. Coverage ceases 1 residue before the CDR3 finishes, and the germline J gene fills in the end. The chain employs TRBV29 and TRBJ2-7; 11 bases fit TRBD1. The CDR3 sequence is 14 residues long. Germline trimming cut 1 base from V and 5 bases from J; bases unmatched to any gene: 1. CDR1 is MSHET and CDR2 is SYDVDS in the germline V gene. This CDR3 reads CASSLWDRGDEQYF. The DNA read from the CDR3 is TGTGCTAGCAGTTTATGGGACAGGGGGGATGAACAGTAC. Variable domain in full (rest from reference TRBV29 and TRBJ2-7): DMKVTQMPRYLIKRMGENVLLECGQDMSHETMYWYRQDPGLGLQLIYISYDVDSNSEGDIPKGYRVSRKKREHFSLILDSAKTNQTSVYFCASSLWDRGDEQYFGPGTRLTVL.

With respect to this clone: Genes here carry mouse names. The read terminates 1 residue before the CDR3 end, so the remaining end is supplied by the germline J gene. The chain uses TRBV26 and TRBJ1-2, with TRBD1 matching 7 bases. Trimming removed 8 bases from V and 0 bases from J; junction bases left unmatched: 6. This CDR3 is 14 amino acids long. Germline V CDR1 and CDR2: KGHPV, FQNQEV (reference sequence). CDR3 sequence: CASLRDRANSDYTF. CDR3 DNA, as far as it was read: TGTGCCAGCTTACGGGACAGAGCAAACTCCGACTACACC.

Judged by abundance, this clone is large. The gene symbols are mouse symbols. Sequencing ends 1 residue short of the CDR3 end; the germline J gene provides the rest. The chain couples TRBV26 to TRBJ2-1; D gene unclear. The CDR3 runs 12 residues. CDR1 KGHPV and CDR2 FQNQEV come from the germline V gene (reference sequence). The V gene lost 7 bases and the J gene lost 3 bases, with 7 bases spanning the gap. The CDR3 region is CASTALYAEQFF. The sequenced part of the CDR3 DNA is TGTGCCAGCACGGCACTCTATGCTGAGCAGTTC.